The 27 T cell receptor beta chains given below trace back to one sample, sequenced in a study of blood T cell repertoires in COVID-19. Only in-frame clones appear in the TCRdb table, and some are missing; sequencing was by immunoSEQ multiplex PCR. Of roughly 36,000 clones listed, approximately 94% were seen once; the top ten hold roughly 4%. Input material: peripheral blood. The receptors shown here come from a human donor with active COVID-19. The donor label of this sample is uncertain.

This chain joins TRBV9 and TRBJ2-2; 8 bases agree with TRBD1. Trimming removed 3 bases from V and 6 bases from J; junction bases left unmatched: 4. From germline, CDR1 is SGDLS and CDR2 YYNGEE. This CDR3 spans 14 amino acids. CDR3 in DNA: TGTGCCAGCAGCGCCTCGACAGGGGCCGGGGAGCTGTTTTTT. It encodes CASSASTGAGELFF.

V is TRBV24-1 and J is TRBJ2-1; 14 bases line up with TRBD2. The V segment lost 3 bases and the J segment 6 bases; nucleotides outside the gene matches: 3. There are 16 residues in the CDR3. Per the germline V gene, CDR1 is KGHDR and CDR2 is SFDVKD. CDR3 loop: CATSDTTSGRANEQFF. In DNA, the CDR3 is TGTGCCACCAGTGATACGACTAGCGGGAGGGCCAATGAGCAGTTCTTC.

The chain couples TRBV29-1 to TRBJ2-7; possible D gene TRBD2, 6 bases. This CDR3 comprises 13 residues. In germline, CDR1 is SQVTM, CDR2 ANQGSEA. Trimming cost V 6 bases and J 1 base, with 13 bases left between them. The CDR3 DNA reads TGCAGCGTGGGGACTCCAAGGTCCTACGAGCAGTACTTC. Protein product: CSVGTPRSYEQYF.

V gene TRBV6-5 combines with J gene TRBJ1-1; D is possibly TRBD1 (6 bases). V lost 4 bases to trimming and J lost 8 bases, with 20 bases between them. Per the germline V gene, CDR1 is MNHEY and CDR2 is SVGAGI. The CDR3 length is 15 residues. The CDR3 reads CASSSKKAAGAEAFF. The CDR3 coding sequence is TGTGCCAGCAGTTCCAAGAAAGCGGCGGGGGCGGAAGCTTTCTTT.

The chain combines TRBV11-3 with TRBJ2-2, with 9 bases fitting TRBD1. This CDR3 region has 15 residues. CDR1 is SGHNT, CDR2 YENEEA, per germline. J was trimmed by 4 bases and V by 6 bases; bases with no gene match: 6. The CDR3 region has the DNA TGTGCCAGCAGTTGGAGGACAGGGGTCACCGGGGAGCTGTTTTTT. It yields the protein CASSWRTGVTGELFF.

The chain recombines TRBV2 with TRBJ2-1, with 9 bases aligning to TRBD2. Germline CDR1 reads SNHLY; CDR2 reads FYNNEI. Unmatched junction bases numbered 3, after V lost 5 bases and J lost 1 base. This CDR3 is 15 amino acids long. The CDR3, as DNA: TGTGCCAGCAGTTTGCGGGAGGGTTCCTACAATGAGCAGTTCTTC. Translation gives CASSLREGSYNEQFF.

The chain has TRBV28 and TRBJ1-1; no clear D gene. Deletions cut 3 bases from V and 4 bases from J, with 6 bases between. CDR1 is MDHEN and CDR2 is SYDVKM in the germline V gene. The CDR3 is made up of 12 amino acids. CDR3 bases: TGTGCCAGCAGTTTCAGGATCACTGAAGCTTTCTTT. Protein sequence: CASSFRITEAFF.

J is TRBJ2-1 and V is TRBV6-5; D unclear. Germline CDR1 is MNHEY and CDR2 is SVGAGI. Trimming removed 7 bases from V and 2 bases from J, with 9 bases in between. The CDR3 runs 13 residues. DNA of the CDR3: TGTGCCAGCAACGGAGACGCCTACAATGAGCAGTTCTTC. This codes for CASNGDAYNEQFF.

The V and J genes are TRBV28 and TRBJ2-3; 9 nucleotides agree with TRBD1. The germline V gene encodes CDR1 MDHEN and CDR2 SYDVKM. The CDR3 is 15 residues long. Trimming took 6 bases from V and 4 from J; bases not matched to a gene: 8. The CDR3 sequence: CASRQQGATADTQYF. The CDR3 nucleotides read TGTGCCAGCAGACAACAGGGGGCTACTGCAGATACGCAGTATTTT.

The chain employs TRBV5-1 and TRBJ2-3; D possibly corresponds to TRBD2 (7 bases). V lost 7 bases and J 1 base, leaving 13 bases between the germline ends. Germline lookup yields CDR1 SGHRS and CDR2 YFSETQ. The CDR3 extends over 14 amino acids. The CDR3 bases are TGCGCCAGCGATACGGGGGGCGGCACAGATACGCAGTATTTT. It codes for CASDTGGGTDTQYF.

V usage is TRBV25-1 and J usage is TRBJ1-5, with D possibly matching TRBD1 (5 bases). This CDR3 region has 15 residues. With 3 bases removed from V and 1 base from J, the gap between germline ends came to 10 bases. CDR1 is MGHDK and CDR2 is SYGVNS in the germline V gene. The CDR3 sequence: CASSDRTHSNQPQHF. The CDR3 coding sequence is TGTGCCAGCAGTGATAGGACACACAGCAATCAGCCCCAGCATTTT.

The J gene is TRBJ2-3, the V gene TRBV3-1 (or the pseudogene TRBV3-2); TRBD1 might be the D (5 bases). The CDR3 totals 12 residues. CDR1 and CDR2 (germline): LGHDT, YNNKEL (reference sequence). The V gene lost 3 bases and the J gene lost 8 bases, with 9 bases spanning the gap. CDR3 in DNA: TGTGCCAGCAGCCACTCCCAGGGTACGCAGTATTTT. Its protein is CASSHSQGTQYF.

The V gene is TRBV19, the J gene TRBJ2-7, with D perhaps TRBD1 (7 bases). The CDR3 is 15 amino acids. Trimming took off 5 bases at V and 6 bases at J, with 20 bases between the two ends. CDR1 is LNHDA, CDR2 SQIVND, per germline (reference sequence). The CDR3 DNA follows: TGTGCCAGTAGTCTACAGGGGAGGAGTTACGGCGAGCAGTACTTC. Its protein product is CASSLQGRSYGEQYF. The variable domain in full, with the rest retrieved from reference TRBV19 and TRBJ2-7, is DGGITQSPKYLFRKEGQNVTLSCEQNLNHDAMYWYRQDPGQGLRLIYYSQIVNDFQKGDIAEGYSVSREKKESFPLTVTSAQKNPTAFYLCASSLQGRSYGEQYFGPGTRLTVT.

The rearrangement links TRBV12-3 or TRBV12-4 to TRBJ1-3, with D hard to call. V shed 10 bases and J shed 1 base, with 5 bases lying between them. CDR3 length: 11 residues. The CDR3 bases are TGTGCCACCCTGTCTGGAAACACCATATATTTT. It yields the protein CATLSGNTIYF.

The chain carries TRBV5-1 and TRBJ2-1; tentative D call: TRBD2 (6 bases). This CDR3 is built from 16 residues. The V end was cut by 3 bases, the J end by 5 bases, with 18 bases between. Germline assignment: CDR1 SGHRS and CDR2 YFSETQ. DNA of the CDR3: TGCGCCAGCAGCTCCGATAGTTGGGGGGTAAACAATGAGCAGTTCTTC. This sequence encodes CASSSDSWGVNNEQFF.

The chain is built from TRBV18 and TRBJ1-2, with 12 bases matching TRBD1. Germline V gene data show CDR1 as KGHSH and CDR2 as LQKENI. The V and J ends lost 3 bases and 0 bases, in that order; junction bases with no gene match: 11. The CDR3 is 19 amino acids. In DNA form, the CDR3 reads TGTGCCAGCTCACCTAATGCCCAGGGACAGGGGGCTTCTAACTATGGCTACACCTTC. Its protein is CASSPNAQGQGASNYGYTF. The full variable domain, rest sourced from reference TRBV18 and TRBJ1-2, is NAGVMQNPRHLVRRRGQEARLRCSPMKGHSHVYWYRQLPEEGLKFMVYLQKENIIDESGMPKERFSAEFPKEGPSILRIQQVVRGDSAAYFCASSPNAQGQGASNYGYTFGSGTRLTVV.

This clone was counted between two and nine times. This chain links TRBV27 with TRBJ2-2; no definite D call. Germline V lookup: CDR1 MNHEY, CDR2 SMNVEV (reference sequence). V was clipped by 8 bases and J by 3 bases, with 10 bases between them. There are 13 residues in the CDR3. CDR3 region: CASPAVHTGELFF. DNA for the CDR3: TGTGCCAGCCCGGCGGTGCACACCGGGGAGCTGTTTTTT.

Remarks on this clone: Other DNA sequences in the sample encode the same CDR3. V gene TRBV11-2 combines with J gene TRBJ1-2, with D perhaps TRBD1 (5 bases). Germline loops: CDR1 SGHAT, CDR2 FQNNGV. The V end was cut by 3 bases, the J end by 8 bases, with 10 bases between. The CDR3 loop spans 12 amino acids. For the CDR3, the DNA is TGTGCCAGCAGCTTGGGGGGTAGGGGCTACACCTTC. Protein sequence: CASSLGGRGYTF. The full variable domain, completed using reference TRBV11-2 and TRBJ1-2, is EAGVAQSPRYKIIEKRQSVAFWCNPISGHATLYWYQQILGQGPKLLIQFQNNGVVDDSQLPKDRFSAERLKGVDSTLKIQPAKLEDSAVYLCASSLGGRGYTFGSGTRLTVV.

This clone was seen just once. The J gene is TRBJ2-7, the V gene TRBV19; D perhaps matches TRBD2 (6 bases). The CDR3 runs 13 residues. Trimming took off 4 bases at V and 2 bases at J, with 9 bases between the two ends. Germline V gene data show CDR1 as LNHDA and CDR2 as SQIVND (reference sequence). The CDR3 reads CASSTGRAYEQYF. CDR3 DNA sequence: TGTGCCAGTAGTACCGGGAGAGCCTACGAGCAGTACTTC.

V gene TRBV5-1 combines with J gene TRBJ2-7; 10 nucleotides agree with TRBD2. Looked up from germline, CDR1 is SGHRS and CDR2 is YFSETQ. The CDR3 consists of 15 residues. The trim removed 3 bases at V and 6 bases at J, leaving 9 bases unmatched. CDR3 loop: CASSSRGTSEGEQYF. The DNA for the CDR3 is TGCGCCAGCAGCTCCCGGGGGACTAGCGAGGGCGAGCAGTACTTC. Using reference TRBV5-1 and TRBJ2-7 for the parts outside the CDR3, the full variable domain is KAGVTQTPRYLIKTRGQQVTLSCSPISGHRSVSWYQQTPGQGLQFLFEYFSETQRNKGNFPGRFSGRQFSNSRSEMNVSTLELGDSALYLCASSSRGTSEGEQYFGPGTRLTVT.

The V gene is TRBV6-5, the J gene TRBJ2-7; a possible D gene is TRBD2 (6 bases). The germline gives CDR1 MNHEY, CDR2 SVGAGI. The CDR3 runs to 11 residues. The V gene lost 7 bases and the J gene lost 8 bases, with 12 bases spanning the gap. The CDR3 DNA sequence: TGTGCCAGCAATCGGGGACTTAAGCAGTACTTC. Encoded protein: CASNRGLKQYF.

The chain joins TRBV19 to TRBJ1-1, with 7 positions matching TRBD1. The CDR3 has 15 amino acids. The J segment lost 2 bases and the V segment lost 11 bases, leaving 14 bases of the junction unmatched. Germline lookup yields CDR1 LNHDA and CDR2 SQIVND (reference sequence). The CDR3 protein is CAAGLVRGGNTEAFF. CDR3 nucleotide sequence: TGTGCCGCTGGGCTTGTGAGAGGGGGCAACACTGAAGCTTTCTTT.

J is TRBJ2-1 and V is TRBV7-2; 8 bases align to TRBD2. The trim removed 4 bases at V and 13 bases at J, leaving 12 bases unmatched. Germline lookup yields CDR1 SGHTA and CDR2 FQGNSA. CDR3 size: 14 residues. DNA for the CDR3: TGTGCCAGCAGCTCGACTAGCGTCGGAGCGGATCAGTTCTTC. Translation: CASSSTSVGADQFF.

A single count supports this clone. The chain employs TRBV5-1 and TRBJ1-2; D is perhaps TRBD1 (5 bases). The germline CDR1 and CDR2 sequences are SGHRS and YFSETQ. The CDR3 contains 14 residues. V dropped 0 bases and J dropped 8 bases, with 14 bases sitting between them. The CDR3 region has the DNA TGCGCCAGCAGCTTGGATGGGGGGTCTCGAGGCTACACCTTC. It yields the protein CASSLDGGSRGYTF.

This chain's CDR3 is CASSYLSGIRSEQYF. The CDR3, as DNA: TGTGCCAGCAGTTACCTTAGCGGGATAAGGAGCGAGCAGTACTTC. The chain recombines TRBV6-2 or TRBV6-3 with TRBJ2-7; 8 bases fit TRBD2. Germline V CDR1 and CDR2: MNHEY, SVGEGT. V shed 2 bases and J 6 bases; nucleotides not matched to a gene: 9. This CDR3 has 15 residues.

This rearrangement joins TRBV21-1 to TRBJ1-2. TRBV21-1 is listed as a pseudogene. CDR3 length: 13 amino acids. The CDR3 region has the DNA TGTGCCAGCAGCAACGGGAGGGAGAATGGCTACACCTTC. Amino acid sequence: CASSNGRENGYTF.

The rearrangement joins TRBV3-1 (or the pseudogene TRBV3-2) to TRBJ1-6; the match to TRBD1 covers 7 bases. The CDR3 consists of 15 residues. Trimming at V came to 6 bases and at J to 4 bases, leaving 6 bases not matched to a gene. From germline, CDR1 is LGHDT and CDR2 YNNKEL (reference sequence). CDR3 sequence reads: CASRPTGTYNSPLHF. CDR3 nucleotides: TGTGCCAGCAGACCGACAGGGACTTATAATTCACCCCTCCACTTT.